This TCR beta chain appears in the sequencing data of a study of cytomegalovirus exposure and HLA in healthy donors (dated by TCRdb to the late 2010s). Study-wide context: According to a later analysis, one platform produced both the approximately 110 validation repertoires and the 720 or so repertoires of the first cohort. The aim of the study was to test whether cataloging public T cell receptors could identify signatures of past pathogen exposure. A separate validation cohort of 90 to 150 different subjects was used in addition to the approximately 640-subject first cohort. To predict cytomegalovirus infection status, the study combined high-throughput TCR immunosequencing, statistical association of individual TCRs with disease status, and machine learning.

Library prep was done by the immunoSEQ multiplex PCR assay. Processing in the source paper ran as follows. To diagnose cytomegalovirus status from the catalog of TCR beta chain sequences, a statistical classification framework was built. What TCRdb holds here is the immuneACCESS table cut down to in-frame rearrangements. Part of the clones is not present; checked against another copy, under half of the missing clones reflect an unresolved V gene, and the others are unexplained. The D gene and trimming were derived from the DNA, and the V and J assignments and clone size from that table. Counted in this sample were about 150,000 clones; about 95% of them appeared once. The ten largest clones represent 1.5% to 2% of the sample. Separate from the approximately 670-subject first cohort, the validation cohort of 120 subjects was the group to which the donors belonged. Notes on this clone: It lacks a known antigen. No base qualities exist here, and no much larger clone lies one base off it.

For CDR1 and CDR2, the germline V gene lists SGDLS and YYNGEE. From the cysteine up to the phenylalanine, the CDR3 has a length of 14 residues. The CDR3 DNA has 42 bases and is translated from base 1. Trimming leaves V shorter by 0 bases and J shorter by 6 bases, with the junction holding 5 bases beyond the gene matches. Points the paper makes about the study in general: The classifier was reported to diagnose cytomegalovirus status with high specificity and sensitivity in both the original and validation cohorts. A later analysis lacked HLA typing for the validation cohort, so it scored co-occurrence in that cohort across all 110 or so repertoires. A few of the identified cytomegalovirus-associated TCR beta chains were confirmed in vitro to be specific for cytomegalovirus antigens. Subsequent analysis determined that TCRs grouped into clusters in the first cohort also showed a tendency toward co-occurrence across the roughly 110 validation repertoires, and approximately 94% of cluster scores exceeded 0. It was suggested by the authors that the approach could potentially be generalized to other disease states and immunological phenotypes. In the study, 150 to 200 TCR beta chains were listed as associated with cytomegalovirus. Most TCR sequences were seen in very few donors, while some public TCRs were found in many individuals.

The clonotype was recovered from a man younger than 35 in good health and CMV-seropositive. Specimen: PBMCs. The sequence links TRBV9 to TRBJ1-1; TRBD1 lines up with 7 middle nucleotides. The CDR3 reads as follows: CASSVAAGGSEAFF. The nucleotides are TGTGCCAGCAGCGTAGCGGCAGGGGGGTCTGAAGCTTTCTTT. Reference TRBV9 and TRBJ1-1 proteins supply the regions before and after the CDR3; the full variable domain is: DSGVTQTPKHLITATGQRVTLRCSPRSGDLSVYWYQQSLDQGLQFLIQYYNGEERAKGNILERFSAQQFPDLHSELNLSSLELGDSALYFCASSVAAGGSEAFFGQGTRLTVV.